The rows below give T cell receptor beta chains drawn from one sample of a study of glioma-infiltrating T cells. TCRdb independently ran MiXCR on the multiplex PCR reads; one entry per CDR3 protein. Among under 200,000 distinct CDR3 sequences listed, around 42% were seen once. The sample consisted of glioma tissue, nonneoplastic brain tissue, or PBMCs (not recorded which). The source of these receptors is a human donor with low-grade glioma or glioblastoma, undergoing nonglioma brain surgery, or in good health (not recorded which). Both conserved end residues are part of each CDR3. Each record gives: J gene, V gene, CDR3 protein.

>TRBJ2-1|TRBV7-2
CASSSFTSGNSNRHKQLF
>TRBJ1-1|TRBV12-3/TRBV12-4
CASSLSMNTEAFF
>TRBJ2-3|TRBV28
CASSLINPDAQYF
>TRBJ2-1|TRBV7-9
CASSLLGTDNEQFF
>TRBJ1-3|TRBV2
CASTTNSGKTIYF
>TRBJ2-3|TRBV7-2
CASSLVWQGEDTQYF
>TRBJ1-4|TRBV20-1
CSALRGPENEKLFF
>TRBJ2-1|TRBV6-6
CATDGTYNEQFF
>TRBJ2-2|TRBV4-2
CASSQDRDPVGTGELFF
>TRBJ2-5|TRBV15
CATSPGATGTKETQYF
>TRBJ2-1|TRBV28
CASGLAASYNEQFF
>TRBJ1-2|TRBV7-2
CASSPRQGAITHGYTF
>TRBJ1-1|TRBV18
CASSPFAGESTEAFF
>TRBJ1-1|TRBV5-1
CASSLQADTEAFF
>TRBJ2-1|TRBV4-1
CASSQVSRGIYNEQFF
>TRBJ2-3|TRBV20-1
CSASGPSTDTQYF
>TRBJ1-5|TRBV27
CASSFARDQPQHF
>TRBJ2-7|TRBV5-1
CASRPLPGTSGEQYF
>TRBJ2-1|TRBV25-1
CASAPSGSYNEQFF
>TRBJ2-7|TRBV7-2
CASSLKPTGGFNYEQYF
>TRBJ2-1|TRBV3-1
CASSQASLLSYNEQFF
>TRBJ2-1|TRBV20-1
CSARDTSPSSYNGQFF
>TRBJ2-1|TRBV18
CASSNSLAVAEQFF
>TRBJ2-7|TRBV30
CAWSTSLYYEQYF
>TRBJ2-3|TRBV15
CATSRGGRGKDKQYF
>TRBJ1-2|TRBV7-9
CASSPAGTVDGYTF
>TRBJ1-3|TRBV3-1
CASSQGMAGWRRSGNSIYF
>TRBJ2-1|TRBV19
CASSITSGSNEQFF
>TRBJ2-2|TRBV6-7
CAIYLEGRKTVELFF
>TRBJ1-2|TRBV20-1
CSARPQAGKDGYTF
>TRBJ1-6|TRBV12-3/TRBV12-4
CASSLLAVGSPLHF
>TRBJ1-1|TRBV2
CASSEAGYEAFF
>TRBJ1-2|TRBV28
CASSFTGSNLNYGDTF
>TRBJ2-1|TRBV20-1
CSAEISDSYNEQFF
>TRBJ2-5|TRBV5-1
CASSPPDRASFFF
>TRBJ2-7|TRBV28
CASTRTGDSYEQYF
>TRBJ2-5|TRBV5-1
CASSFITGQKETQYF
>TRBJ1-1|TRBV12-3/TRBV12-4
CASTLAQGTAEAFF
>TRBJ2-1|TRBV12-3/TRBV12-4
CASTKSGTAWNNEQFF
>TRBJ2-3|TRBV2
CASRLLGEAYTQYF
>TRBJ1-1|TRBV12-3/TRBV12-4
CATGTGNTEAFF
>TRBJ2-1|TRBV18
CASSPRPKGGPNEQFF
>TRBJ2-1|TRBV12-3/TRBV12-4
CASSGESWNEQFF
>TRBJ2-7|TRBV6-5
CASLDLTSFPREQYF
>TRBJ1-1|TRBV19
CASSFRDGEAFF
>TRBJ2-6|TRBV6-6
CASSYLIPPRGANVLTF
>TRBJ2-1|TRBV28
CASSSVAVDEQFF
>TRBJ2-5|TRBV6-1
CASSGDLGGLKTQYF
>TRBJ2-7|TRBV20-1
CSASSGRFNEQYF
>TRBJ2-7|TRBV6-5
CASSYSSRNYEQYF
>TRBJ2-7|TRBV7-2
CASSLSGSEQYF
>TRBJ2-5|TRBV6-1
CASSGQPEETQYF
>TRBJ2-7|TRBV4-1
CASSQGYAGSYEQYF
>TRBJ2-3|TRBV12-3/TRBV12-4
CASSFCQGVVTDTQYF
>TRBJ2-5|TRBV28
CASSSLAGGQETQYF